This T cell receptor (beta chain) is drawn from a study of cytomegalovirus exposure and HLA in healthy donors. In the study overall: Clustering assigned 81% of the approximately 400 genotyped donors to the Caucasian-associated ancestry cluster. Findings of the study overall: A later analysis showed TCR association rates differing by HLA locus, peaking at DRB1 and lowest at HLA-C. According to the study, 160 or so TCR beta chains were cytomegalovirus-associated.

Primers for the PCR totalled 60 Vbeta and 13 Jbeta. Clones were sequenced by immunoSEQ multiplex PCR, and TCRdb holds only the in-frame ones, with some missing. The repertoire includes some 65,000 clones, approximately 68% of them detected once, and 9.5% to 13% sits in the top ten. The V end was cut by 3 bases, the J end by 1 base, with 9 bases between. In germline, CDR1 is MNHEY, CDR2 SMNVEV (reference sequence). This CDR3 is built from 14 residues. This clone was counted between two and nine times. Antigen: not known. The receptor was derived from a woman in her thirties in good health and CMV-seronegative. The V and J genes are TRBV27 and TRBJ1-1; D call uncertain. Source material: PBMCs. This CDR3 is CASSLRVPNTEAFF. The DNA for the CDR3 is TGTGCCAGCAGTTTGAGGGTTCCGAACACTGAAGCTTTCTTT.